This TCR beta chain was observed in a study of blood T cell repertoires in COVID-19 (dated by TCRdb to about 2020). Broadly, across the study: Samples covering the acute and convalescent phases of COVID-19 were provided by collaborators in the United States, Italy and Spain. The prospective study material was composed of cDNA or gDNA derived from T cells, B-cell-depleted T cells, or PBMCs. Deeply sampled blood TCRbeta repertoires from subjects exposed to, actively infected with, or recovered from COVID-19 were included in the dataset. The repertoires were released in a freely available public database meant as a resource for research on the immune response to SARS-CoV-2. The samples were drawn from two sources: the first 160 participants of the ongoing ImmuneRACE study, and 1,200 or so subjects contributed by 6 global collaborators. Sample metadata almost always included a de-identified subject ID, COVID-19 status, age in years and sex. Where available, HLA class I and class II types were taken from metadata supplied by the sample provider and were not determined by assay-based typing.

Each collaborating institution followed its own protocols to collect whole blood in K2EDTA tubes. For TCRbeta analysis, collaborator samples were shipped as frozen whole blood, as isolated PBMCs, or as DNA extracted from either sample type. What the work shows at the level of the full study, not this receptor alone: The amount of clinical and demographic metadata varied by source and participant and was provided uncurated.

V is pruned by 5 bases and J by 5 bases, leaving 7 bases of the junction without a gene match. The CDR3 goes from the cysteine to the phenylalanine over 14 residues. The entry retains the CDR3 DNA only, 42 bases that are in frame from base 1. The germline V gene (reference sequence) supplies CDR1 SGHAT and CDR2 FQDESV. TCRbeta CDR3 regions were amplified from genomic DNA by means of the immunoSEQ Assay, a bias-controlled multiplex PCR. Per the source publication's procedure: Within the assay, amplification of reference gene primers was used to estimate how many nucleated cells each sample contained. To quantify the absolute abundance of each unique TCRbeta CDR3 rearrangement, sequence reads were collapsed and filtered. Productive Simpson clonality was computed per sample as the square root of Simpson's diversity index over productive rearrangements. Held by TCRdb, this immuneACCESS table contains in-frame sequences only and omits some clones. Under half of the omission traces to an unresolved V gene where checked; the cause of the rest is unknown. From that table come the V and J calls and clone size; the DNA was used to work out D and trimming. This sample is represented by about 120,000 clones; approximately 80% of them were singletons. In total, the top ten clones hold roughly 7.9% of the sample.

A word on this clone: The clone's antigen remains unknown. The input lacks base qualities; no much larger clone sits a single base away.

The source material was peripheral blood. The rearrangement combines TRBV11-1 with TRBJ2-7; 9 bases in between match TRBD1. This sequence originates from a human donor in a cohort sampled during active COVID-19. The DNA is TGTGCCAGCAGCCCCCGGGACAGGGTCCACGAGCAGTACTTC. This codes for CASSPRDRVHEQYF.